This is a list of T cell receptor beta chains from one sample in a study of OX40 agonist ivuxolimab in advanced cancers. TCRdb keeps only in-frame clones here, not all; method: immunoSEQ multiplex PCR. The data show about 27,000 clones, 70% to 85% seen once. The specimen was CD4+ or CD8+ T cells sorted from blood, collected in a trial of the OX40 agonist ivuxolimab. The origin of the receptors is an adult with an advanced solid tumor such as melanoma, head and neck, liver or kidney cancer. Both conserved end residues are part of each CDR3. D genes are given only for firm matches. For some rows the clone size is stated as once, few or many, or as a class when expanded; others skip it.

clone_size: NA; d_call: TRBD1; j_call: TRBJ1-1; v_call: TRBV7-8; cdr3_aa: CASSHKDRGTEAFF; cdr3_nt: TGTGCCAGCAGCCATAAGGACAGGGGGACTGAAGCTTTCTTT
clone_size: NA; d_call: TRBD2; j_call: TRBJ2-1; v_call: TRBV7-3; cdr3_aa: CASSHSGGTNNEQFF; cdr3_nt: TGTGCCAGCAGCCACAGCGGGGGAACCAACAATGAGCAGTTCTTC
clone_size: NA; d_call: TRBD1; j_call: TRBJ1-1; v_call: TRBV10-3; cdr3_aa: CAIRDDRAEAFF; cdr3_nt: TGTGCCATCAGGGATGACAGGGCTGAAGCTTTCTTT
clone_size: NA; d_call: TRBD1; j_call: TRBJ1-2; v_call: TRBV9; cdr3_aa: CASSPGTAYYGYTF; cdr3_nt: TGTGCCAGCAGCCCCGGGACAGCGTACTATGGCTACACCTTC
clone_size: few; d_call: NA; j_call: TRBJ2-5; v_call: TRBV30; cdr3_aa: CAWAGQQETQYF; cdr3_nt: TGTGCCTGGGCGGGACAACAAGAGACCCAGTACTTC
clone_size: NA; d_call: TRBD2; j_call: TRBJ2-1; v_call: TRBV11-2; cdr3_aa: CASSLGGGRGNEQFF; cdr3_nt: TGTGCCAGCAGCTTAGGAGGCGGGAGAGGGAATGAGCAGTTCTTC
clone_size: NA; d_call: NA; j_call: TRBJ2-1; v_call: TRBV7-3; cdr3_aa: CASSLGNNEQFF; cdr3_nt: TGTGCCAGCAGCTTAGGCAACAATGAGCAGTTCTTC
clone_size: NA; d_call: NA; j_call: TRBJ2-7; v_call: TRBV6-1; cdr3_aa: CASSEFETLTYEQYF; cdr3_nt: TGTGCCAGCAGTGAATTCGAGACGTTGACCTACGAGCAGTACTTC
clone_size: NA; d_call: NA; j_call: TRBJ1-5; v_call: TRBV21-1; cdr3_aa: CASTKNRPATPPHSNQPQHF; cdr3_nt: TGTGCCAGCACCAAGAATCGCCCAGCCACGCCGCCTCATAGCAATCAGCCCCAGCATTTT
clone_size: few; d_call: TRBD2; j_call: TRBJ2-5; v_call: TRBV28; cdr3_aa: CASSPLYRLAGEETQYF; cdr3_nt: TGTGCCAGCAGTCCCCTCTATCGGCTAGCGGGAGAAGAGACCCAGTACTTC
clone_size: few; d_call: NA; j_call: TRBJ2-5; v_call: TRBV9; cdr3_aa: CASSRGAAASQETQYF; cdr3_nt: TGTGCCAGCAGCAGGGGTGCGGCGGCTTCCCAAGAGACCCAGTACTTC
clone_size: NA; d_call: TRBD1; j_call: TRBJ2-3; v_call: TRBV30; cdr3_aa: CAWSPGQGAGDTQYF; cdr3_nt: TGTGCCTGGAGTCCAGGACAGGGGGCGGGAGATACGCAGTATTTT
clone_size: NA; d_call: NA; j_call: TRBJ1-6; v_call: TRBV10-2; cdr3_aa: CASSDGTVQRNSPLHF; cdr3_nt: TGCGCCAGCAGCGACGGGACGGTTCAGAGGAATTCACCCCTCCACTTT
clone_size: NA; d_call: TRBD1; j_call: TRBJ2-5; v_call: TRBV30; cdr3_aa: CAWSVFGLSGQGMETQYF; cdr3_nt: TGTGCCTGGAGTGTATTTGGTCTGTCGGGACAGGGAATGGAGACCCAGTACTTC
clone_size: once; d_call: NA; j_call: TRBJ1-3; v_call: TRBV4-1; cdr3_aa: CASSPQGNTIYF; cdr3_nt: TGCGCCAGCAGCCCCCAAGGAAACACCATATATTTT
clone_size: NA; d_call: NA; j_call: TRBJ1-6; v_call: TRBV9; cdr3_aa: CASSVGPLGGGSPLHF; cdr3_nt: TGTGCCAGCAGCGTAGGCCCCCTGGGAGGGGGTTCACCCCTCCACTTT
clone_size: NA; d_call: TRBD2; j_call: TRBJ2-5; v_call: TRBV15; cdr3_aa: CATSRDRVTSGKETQYF; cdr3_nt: TGTGCCACCAGCAGAGATCGGGTGACTAGCGGGAAAGAGACCCAGTACTTC
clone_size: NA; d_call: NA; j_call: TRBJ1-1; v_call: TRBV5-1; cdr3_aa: CASSIVTGEIEAFF; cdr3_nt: TGCGCCAGCAGCATCGTGACAGGAGAGATTGAAGCTTTCTTT
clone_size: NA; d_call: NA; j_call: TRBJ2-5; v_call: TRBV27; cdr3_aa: CASSPLGGRETQYF; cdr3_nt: TGTGCCAGCAGTCCTCTAGGGGGGCGGGAGACCCAGTACTTC
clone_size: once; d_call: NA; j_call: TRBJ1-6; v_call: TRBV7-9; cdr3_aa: CASSLAPNSPLHF; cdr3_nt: TGTGCCAGCAGCTTAGCGCCGAATTCACCCCTCCACTTT
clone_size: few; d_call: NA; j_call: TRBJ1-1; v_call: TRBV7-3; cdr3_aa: CASSLLNKNTEAFF; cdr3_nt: TGTGCCAGCAGCTTACTGAACAAGAACACTGAAGCTTTCTTT
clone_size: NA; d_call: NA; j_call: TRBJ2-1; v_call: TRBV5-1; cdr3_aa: CASGTKISKSSYNEQFF; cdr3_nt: TGCGCCAGCGGCACAAAGATTAGCAAAAGCTCCTACAATGAGCAGTTCTTC
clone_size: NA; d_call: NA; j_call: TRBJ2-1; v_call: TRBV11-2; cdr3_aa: CASSLLVSYNEQFF; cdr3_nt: TGTGCCAGCAGCCTATTGGTGTCCTACAATGAGCAGTTCTTC
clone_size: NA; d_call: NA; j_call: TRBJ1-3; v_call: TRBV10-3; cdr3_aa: CAISESRRALGNTIYF; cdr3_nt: TGTGCCATCAGTGAGTCCCGCAGGGCTCTTGGAAACACCATATATTTT
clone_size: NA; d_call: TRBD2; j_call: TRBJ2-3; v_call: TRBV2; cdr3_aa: CASSAPRAGADTQYF; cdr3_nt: TGTGCCAGCAGTGCCCCCAGGGCGGGGGCAGATACGCAGTATTTT
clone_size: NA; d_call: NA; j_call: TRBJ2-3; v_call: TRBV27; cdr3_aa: CASSLWGEEADTQYF; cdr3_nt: TGTGCCAGCAGTTTATGGGGAGAAGAGGCAGATACGCAGTATTTT
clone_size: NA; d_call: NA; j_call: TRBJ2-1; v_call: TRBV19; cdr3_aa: CASTSAAYNEQFF; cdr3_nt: TGTGCCAGTACTAGCGCTGCCTACAATGAGCAGTTCTTC
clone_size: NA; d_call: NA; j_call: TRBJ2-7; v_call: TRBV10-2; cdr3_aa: CASRPGQSYEQYF; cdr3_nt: TGCGCCAGCAGGCCCGGGCAGTCCTACGAGCAGTACTTC
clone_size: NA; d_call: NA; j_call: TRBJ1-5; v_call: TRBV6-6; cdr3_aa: CASSSSWGRGIQPQHF; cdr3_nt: TGTGCCAGCAGTTCTTCCTGGGGCAGGGGTATCCAGCCCCAGCATTTT
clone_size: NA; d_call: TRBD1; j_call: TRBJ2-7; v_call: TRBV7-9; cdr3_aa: CASSFLQGGYEQYF; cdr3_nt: TGTGCCAGCAGCTTTTTACAGGGGGGTTACGAGCAGTACTTC
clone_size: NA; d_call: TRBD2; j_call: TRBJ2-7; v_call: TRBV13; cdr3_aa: CASSLEGEGLGLAGPTRSYEQYF; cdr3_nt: TGTGCCAGCAGCTTAGAAGGTGAGGGATTGGGACTAGCGGGGCCTACGCGCTCCTACGAGCAGTACTTC
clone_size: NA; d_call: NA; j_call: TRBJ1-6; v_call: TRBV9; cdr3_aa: CASSVGRNLSPLHF; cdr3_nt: TGTGCCAGCAGCGTTGGCAGGAACCTCTCACCCCTCCACTTT
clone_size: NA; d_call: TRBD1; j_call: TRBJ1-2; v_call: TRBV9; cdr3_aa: CASSAQGARGYTF; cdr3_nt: TGTGCCAGCAGCGCCCAGGGGGCGCGAGGCTACACCTTC
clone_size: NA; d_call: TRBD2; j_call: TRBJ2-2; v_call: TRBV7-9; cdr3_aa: CASSPHLAGAVTGELFF; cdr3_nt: TGTGCCAGCAGCCCCCATTTAGCGGGAGCGGTCACCGGGGAGCTGTTTTTT
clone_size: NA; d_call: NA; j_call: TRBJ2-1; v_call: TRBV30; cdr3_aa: CAGTSWSYYNEQFF; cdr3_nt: TGTGCCGGGACCTCGTGGTCTTACTACAATGAGCAGTTCTTC
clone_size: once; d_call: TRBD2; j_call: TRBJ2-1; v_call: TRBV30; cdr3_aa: CASTKGLVSHEQFF; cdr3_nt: TGTGCCTCAACCAAGGGACTAGTTAGTCATGAGCAGTTCTTC
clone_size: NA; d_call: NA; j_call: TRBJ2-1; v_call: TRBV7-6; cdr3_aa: CASSIGTGGNEQFF; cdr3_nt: TGTGCCAGCAGCATCGGGACTGGGGGGAATGAGCAGTTCTTC
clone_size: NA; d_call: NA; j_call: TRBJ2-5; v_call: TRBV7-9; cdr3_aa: CASSHPDKERVTQYF; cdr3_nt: TGTGCCAGCAGCCACCCCGATAAGGAGAGGGTGACCCAGTACTTC
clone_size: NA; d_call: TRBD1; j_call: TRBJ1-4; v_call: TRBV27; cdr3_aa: CASSLGWGQTNEKLFF; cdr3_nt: TGTGCCAGCAGTTTAGGTTGGGGACAGACTAATGAAAAACTGTTTTTT
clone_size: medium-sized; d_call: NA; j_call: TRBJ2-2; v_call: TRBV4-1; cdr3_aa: CASSHRQADTGELFF; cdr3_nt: TGCGCCAGCAGCCACCGCCAGGCGGACACCGGGGAGCTGTTTTTT
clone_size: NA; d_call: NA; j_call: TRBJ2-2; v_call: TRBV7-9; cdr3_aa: CASDGRESLLGLFF; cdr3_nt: TGTGCCAGCGATGGCAGGGAGTCCCTGTTGGGGCTGTTTTTT
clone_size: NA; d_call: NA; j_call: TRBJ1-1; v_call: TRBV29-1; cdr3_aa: CSVATVMTEAFF; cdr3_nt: TGCAGCGTCGCGACAGTGATGACTGAAGCTTTCTTT
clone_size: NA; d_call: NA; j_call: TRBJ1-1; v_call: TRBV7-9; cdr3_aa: CASRDGNTEAFF; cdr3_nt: TGTGCCAGCAGAGACGGGAACACTGAAGCTTTCTTT
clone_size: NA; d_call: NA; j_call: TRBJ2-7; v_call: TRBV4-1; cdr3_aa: CASSPNDISYEQYF; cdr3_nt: TGCGCCAGCAGCCCTAACGACATCTCCTACGAGCAGTACTTC
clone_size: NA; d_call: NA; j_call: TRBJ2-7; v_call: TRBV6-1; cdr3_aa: CASTQRADYEQYF; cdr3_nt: TGTGCCAGCACCCAGAGAGCTGACTACGAGCAGTACTTC
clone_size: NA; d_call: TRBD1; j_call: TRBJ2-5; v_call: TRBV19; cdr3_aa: CASSTNSGQGETQYF; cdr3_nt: TGTGCCAGTAGTACGAATTCGGGACAGGGGGAGACCCAGTACTTC
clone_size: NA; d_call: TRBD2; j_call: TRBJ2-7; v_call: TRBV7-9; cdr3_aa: CASSTLAGDYEQYF; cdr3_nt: TGTGCCAGCAGTACTCTAGCGGGGGACTACGAGCAGTACTTC
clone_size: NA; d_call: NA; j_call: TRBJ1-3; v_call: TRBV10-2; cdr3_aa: CASHSGNTIYF; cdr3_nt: TGCGCCAGCCATTCCGGAAACACCATATATTTT
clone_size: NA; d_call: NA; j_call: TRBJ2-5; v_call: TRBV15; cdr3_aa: CATSRDRTLQETQYF; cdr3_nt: TGTGCCACCAGCAGAGATCGAACTCTCCAAGAGACCCAGTACTTC
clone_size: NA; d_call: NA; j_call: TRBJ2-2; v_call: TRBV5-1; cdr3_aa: CASGGGGELFF; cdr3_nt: TGCGCCAGCGGGGGTGGCGGGGAGCTGTTTTTT
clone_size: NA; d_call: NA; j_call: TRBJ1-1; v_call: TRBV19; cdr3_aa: CASKGVQTEAFF; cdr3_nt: TGTGCCTCAAAGGGGGTTCAAACTGAAGCTTTCTTT
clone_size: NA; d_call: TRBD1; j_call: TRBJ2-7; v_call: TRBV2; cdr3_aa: CASQGVYEQYF; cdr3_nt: TGTGCCAGCCAGGGGGTCTACGAGCAGTACTTC
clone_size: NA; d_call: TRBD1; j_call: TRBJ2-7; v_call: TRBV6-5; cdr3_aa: CASSYSAGGTTEQYF; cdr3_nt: TGTGCCAGCAGTTACTCGGCAGGGGGAACTACAGAGCAGTACTTC
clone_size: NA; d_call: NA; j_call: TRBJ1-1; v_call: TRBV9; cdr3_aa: CASSEKGVINTEAFF; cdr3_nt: TGTGCCAGCAGCGAAAAGGGAGTAATCAACACTGAAGCTTTCTTT
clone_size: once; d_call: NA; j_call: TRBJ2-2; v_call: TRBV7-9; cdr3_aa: CASSPPRPNAGELFF; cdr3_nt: TGTGCCAGCAGCCCACCGCGACCAAATGCCGGGGAGCTGTTTTTT